This T cell receptor beta chain was found in a study of tumour-infiltrating T cells in Burkitt lymphoma. Study-wide background: Overall and progression-free survival were predicted by productive clonality.

The table came from immunoSEQ multiplex PCR; TCRdb's copy has only in-frame clones and leaves some out. The top ten clones hold around 15% of a sample with 3,800 or so clones, roughly 17% of them seen once. V was shortened by 6 bases and J by 1 base, with 13 bases between the two germline ends. This CDR3 is built from 14 residues. Germline assignment: CDR1 MNHNS and CDR2 SASEGT. The sequenced sample was tumor tissue. This chain links TRBV6-1 with TRBJ2-7, with D perhaps given as TRBD1 or TRBD2 (5 bases each). The sequence derives from a human donor with diffuse large B-cell lymphoma. Some clones in this sample may be carry-over from other donors' samples. The CDR3 bases are TGTGCCAGCAGGACCGGGACGCTATCCTACGAGCAGTACTTC. It codes for CASRTGTLSYEQYF.